The present T cell receptor (beta chain) was sequenced within a study of blood T cells in healthy people across ages. Looking at the study overall: Capture by template switching was about one barcoded beta molecule per two T cells. Overall study results and limits: With donor CMV status unknown, expanded clonotype changes were possibly confounded. When set beside aged donors, long-lived donors presented more naive CD4+ cells and higher diversity.

With a J-beta primer mix and a sample-barcoded 5' primer, a second PCR ran about 6 to 11 cycles. TCRdb reprocessed the 5' RACE reads via MiXCR and lists one record per CDR3 protein. The sample records around 1,500,000 distinct CDR3 sequences, 42% being singletons. CDR3 length: 15 residues. As regards this clonotype: Its antigen is unknown.

Russia was home to the donors, healthy Caucasian individuals aged roughly 6 to 100. The receptor was derived from a woman aged 18-29 years in good health. V usage is TRBV21-1 and J usage is TRBJ2-7. TRBV21-1 represents a pseudogene. The sample taken for sequencing was blood. CDR3 in amino acids: CASSKIERSSYEQYF. CDR3 in DNA: TGTGCCAGCAGCAAAATCGAGCGGAGCTCCTACGAGCAGTACTTC.